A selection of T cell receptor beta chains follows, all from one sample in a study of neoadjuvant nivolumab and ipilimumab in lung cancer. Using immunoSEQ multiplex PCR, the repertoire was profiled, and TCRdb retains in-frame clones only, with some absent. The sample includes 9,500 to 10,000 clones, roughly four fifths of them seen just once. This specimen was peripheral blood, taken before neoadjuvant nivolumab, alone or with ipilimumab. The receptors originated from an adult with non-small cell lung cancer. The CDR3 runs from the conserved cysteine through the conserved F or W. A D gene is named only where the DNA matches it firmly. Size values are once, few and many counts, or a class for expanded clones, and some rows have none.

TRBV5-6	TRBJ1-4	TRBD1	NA	TGTGCCAGCAGGTTGACAGGGGATAATGAAAAACTGTTTTTT	CASRLTGDNEKLFF
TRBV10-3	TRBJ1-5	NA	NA	TGTGCCGTCGGATTTTGGGGCAATCAGCCCCAGCATTTT	CAVGFWGNQPQHF
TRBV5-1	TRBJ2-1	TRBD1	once	TGCGCCAGCAGCACCTGGACAGGTGGGGAGCGGCAGTTCTTC	CASSTWTGGERQFF
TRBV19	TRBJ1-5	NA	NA	TGTGCCAGTAGTATAGACCCTCCAAAAATTAGCAATCAGCCCCAGCATTTT	CASSIDPPKISNQPQHF
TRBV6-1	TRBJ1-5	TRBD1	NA	TGTGCCAGCATTTGGACAGGGGATAGCAATCAGCCCCAGCATTTT	CASIWTGDSNQPQHF
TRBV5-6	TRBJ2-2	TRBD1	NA	TGTGCCAGCAGTCCCCCTGGGACAGGGGGCACCGGGGAGCTGTTTTTT	CASSPPGTGGTGELFF
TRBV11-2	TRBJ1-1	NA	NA	TGTGCCAGCAGCTTATTACGAAGGGCTATGAACACTGAAGCTTTCTTT	CASSLLRRAMNTEAFF
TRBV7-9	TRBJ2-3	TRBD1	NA	TGTGCCAGCAGCCCCAGGGGGCCGGATACGCAGTATTTT	CASSPRGPDTQYF
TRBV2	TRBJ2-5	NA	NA	TGTGCCAGCAGTGTTGGGGGGCTCCAAGAGACCCAGTACTTC	CASSVGGLQETQYF
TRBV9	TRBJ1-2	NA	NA	TGTGCCAGCAGCGTGTCCCCGACAGTTACCGGTGGCTACACCTTC	CASSVSPTVTGGYTF
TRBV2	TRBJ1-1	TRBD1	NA	TGTGCCAGCGGGCGGACAGGGGGCACTGAAGCTTTCTTT	CASGRTGGTEAFF
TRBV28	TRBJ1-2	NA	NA	TGTGCCAGCAGTTCCACGGGGGACTATGGCTACACCTTC	CASSSTGDYGYTF
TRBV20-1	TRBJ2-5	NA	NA	TGCAGTGCCCCCGGAGCAGGGACCCAGTACTTC	CSAPGAGTQYF
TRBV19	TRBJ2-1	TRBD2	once	TGTGCCAGTAGTACCCACGCTCGAACCAGCGGGAGTTCCTACAATGAGCAGTTCTTC	CASSTHARTSGSSYNEQFF
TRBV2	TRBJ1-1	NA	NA	TGTGCCAGCAGCTGGGACCCGAGATCGACTGAAGCTTTCTTT	CASSWDPRSTEAFF
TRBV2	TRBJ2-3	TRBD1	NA	TGTGCCAGCAGGGCATCCGGGACAGTCTGGACAGATACGCAGTATTTT	CASRASGTVWTDTQYF
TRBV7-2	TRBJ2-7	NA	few	TGTGCCAGCACCAGGGAGTACGAGCAGTACTTC	CASTREYEQYF
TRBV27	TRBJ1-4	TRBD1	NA	TGTGCCAGCAGTTTAAGGACAGGGTTGGAAAAACTGTTTTTT	CASSLRTGLEKLFF
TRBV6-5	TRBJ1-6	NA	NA	TGTGCCAGCAGTACCGCTAATTCACCCCTCCACTTT	CASSTANSPLHF
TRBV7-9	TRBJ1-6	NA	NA	TGTGCCAGCAGCCTTAGGAATTCACCCCTCCACTTT	CASSLRNSPLHF
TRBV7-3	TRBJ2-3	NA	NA	TGTGCCAGCAGCCCAGGCGGACGCGTCTCCCCAGATACGCAGTATTTT	CASSPGGRVSPDTQYF
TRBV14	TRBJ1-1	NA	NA	TGTGCCAGCAGTCTAAGCCACAGGGTCGGGTGGGCTTTCTTT	CASSLSHRVGWAFF
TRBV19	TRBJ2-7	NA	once	TGTGCCAGTGTGGGCCTCGCCGAGCAGTACTTC	CASVGLAEQYF
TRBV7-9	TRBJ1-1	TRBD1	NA	TGTGCCAGCAGTGGGGACAGTTCTAGGGGTGAAGCTTTCTTT	CASSGDSSRGEAFF
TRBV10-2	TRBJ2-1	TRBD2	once	TGCGCCAGCAGTGAGTGGCGGCGGGAGGGCATCAATGAGCAGTTCTTC	CASSEWRREGINEQFF
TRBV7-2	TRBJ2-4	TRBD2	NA	TGTGCCAGCAGCTTAGTTGCACGGGAGGCCGGGAACATTCAGTACTTC	CASSLVAREAGNIQYF
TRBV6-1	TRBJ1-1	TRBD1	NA	TGTGCCAGCAGTCGGGACAGAAGTGGAACTGAAGCTTTCTTT	CASSRDRSGTEAFF
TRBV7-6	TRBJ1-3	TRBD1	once	TGTGCCAGCAGTTCCACAGGGGACCCTGGAAACACCATATATTTT	CASSSTGDPGNTIYF
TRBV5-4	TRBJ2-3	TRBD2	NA	TGTGCCAGCAGCTCCTCGACTAGCAAGAATACGCAGTATTTT	CASSSSTSKNTQYF
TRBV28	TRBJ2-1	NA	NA	TGTGCCAGCAGTCCCTTAACCGACGGGTACAATGAGCAGTTCTTC	CASSPLTDGYNEQFF
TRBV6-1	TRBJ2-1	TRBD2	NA	TGTGCCAGCAGTGAAGAAAGCGGGACGAGCTCCTACAATGAGCAGTTCTTC	CASSEESGTSSYNEQFF
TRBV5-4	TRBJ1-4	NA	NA	TGTGCCAGCAGCTTGGCCCTTAATGAAAAACTGTTTTTT	CASSLALNEKLFF
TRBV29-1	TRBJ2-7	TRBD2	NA	TGCAGCGTTGGGACTAGCGGGAACTCCTACGAGCAGTACTTC	CSVGTSGNSYEQYF
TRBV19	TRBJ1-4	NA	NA	TGTGCCAGCCAGCCCCCGGGGGCTGAAAAACTGTTTTTT	CASQPPGAEKLFF
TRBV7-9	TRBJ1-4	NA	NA	TGTGCCAGCAGCTTAGAAGGGGTTGGAAAACTGTTTTTT	CASSLEGVGKLFF
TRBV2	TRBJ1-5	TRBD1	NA	TGTGCCAGCAGCGACAGGGGCTATCAGCCCCAGCATTTT	CASSDRGYQPQHF
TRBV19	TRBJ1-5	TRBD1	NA	TGTGCCAGTAGTATAGGGGACAGGGTCCCTCAGCCCCAGCATTTT	CASSIGDRVPQPQHF
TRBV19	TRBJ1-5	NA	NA	TGTGCCAGTAGTATCGACAGGCGCAACAATCAGCCCCAGCATTTT	CASSIDRRNNQPQHF
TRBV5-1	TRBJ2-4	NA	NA	TGCGCCAGCAGCTTGAACATCGGGGGGCAAGGCAAAAACATTCAGTACTTC	CASSLNIGGQGKNIQYF
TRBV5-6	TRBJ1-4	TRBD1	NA	TGTGCCAGCACCCTTCGACAGGGGACTAATGAAAAACTGTTTTTT	CASTLRQGTNEKLFF
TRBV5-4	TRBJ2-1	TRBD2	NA	TGTGCCAGCAGCTTCGGCGGGAGGAGCACCAATGAGCAGTTCTTC	CASSFGGRSTNEQFF